This T cell receptor (beta chain) was identified during a study of blood T cell repertoires in COVID-19. The overall study: Some COVID-19 samples were acute and others convalescent; all came from the United States, Italy and Spain.

As processed by the authors: Amplification of reference gene primers was used by the study to estimate nucleated cell counts. Clones were sequenced by immunoSEQ multiplex PCR, and TCRdb holds only the in-frame ones, with some missing. That table furnishes V, J and clone size, whereas the DNA furnished D and trimming. The sample lists fewer than 85,000 clones; over 75% were seen once. CDR1 and CDR2 (germline): KGHSH, LQKENI. This CDR3 has 14 residues. Trimming removed 2 bases from V and 0 bases from J, with 8 bases in between. Sequencing was done on a sample of peripheral blood. V and J are TRBV18 and TRBJ2-7; D is uncertain. This receptor was obtained from a human donor in a cohort sampled during active COVID-19. CDR3 protein: CASSPSQVSYEQYF. In DNA, the CDR3 is TGTGCCAGCTCACCAAGTCAGGTCTCCTACGAGCAGTACTTC. The variable domain in full, with the rest retrieved from reference TRBV18 and TRBJ2-7, is NAGVMQNPRHLVRRRGQEARLRCSPMKGHSHVYWYRQLPEEGLKFMVYLQKENIIDESGMPKERFSAEFPKEGPSILRIQQVVRGDSAAYFCASSPSQVSYEQYFGPGTRLTVT.